Presented here are 22 T cell receptor beta chains from one specimen sequenced in a study of T cell repertoires in cytomegalovirus infection. These receptors have no known antigen. TCRdb fed the reads into MiXCR, producing one record per CDR3 protein. The table records some 500,000 distinct CDR3 sequences, 40% of them present only once. The sequences come from cultured PBMCs, collected from culture after CMV antigen stimulation. The receptors here all came from a human donor in good health (CMV status not recorded). Some clones in this sample may be carry-over from other donors' samples.

This clonotype was counted only a few times. The CDR3 protein is CASSSLTSGGYHTQYF. In DNA, the CDR3 is TGTGCCAGCAGTTCCCTTACTAGCGGGGGATACCATACGCAGTATTTT. The chain joins TRBV12-3 or TRBV12-4 to TRBJ2-3, with 11 bases lining up with TRBD2. Unmatched junction bases numbered 10, after V lost 4 bases and J lost 7 bases. The CDR3 sequence is 16 residues long.

V and J are TRBV12-3 or TRBV12-4 and TRBJ1-5; D possibly corresponds to TRBD1 (6 bases). Trimming pared 1 base from V and 0 bases from J, leaving 19 bases between. The CDR3 length is 19 residues. The DNA of the CDR3 is TGTGCCAGCAGTTTAGATTCGGGGGAGGGGGGGTATAGCAATCAGCCCCAGCATTTT. Its translation is CASSLDSGEGGYSNQPQHF.

The chain employs TRBV10-2 and TRBJ1-3; D remains ambiguous. V was trimmed by 4 bases and J by 0 bases, leaving 10 bases between them. CDR1 and CDR2 (germline): WSHSY, SAAADI. The CDR3 runs to 15 residues. CDR3 DNA sequence: TGCGCCAGCAGTGGAGAAGGGCTCTCTGGAAACACCATATATTTT. Translating it yields CASSGEGLSGNTIYF.

Points on this clonotype: A much more abundant neighbour one base away suggests this may be a read error. CDR3 sequence reads: CASSFGTNEQFF. The CDR3 nucleotides read TGTGCCAGCAGCTTTGGGACCAATGAGCAGTTCTTC. The gene calls are TRBV7-6 and TRBJ2-1; TRBD1 or TRBD2 may be the D gene (5 bases each). CDR3 size: 12 residues. Germline V gives CDR1 SGHVS, CDR2 FNYEAQ. V gave up 3 bases and J gave up 6 bases, with 6 bases separating them.

The CDR3 is CASSLALAGGLSYEQYF. CDR3 coding DNA: TGTGCCAGCAGCTTGGCGCTTGCGGGAGGACTATCCTACGAGCAGTACTTC. The V call is TRBV5-5, the J call TRBJ2-7; TRBD2 matches 8 bases. V lost 0 bases, J lost 1 base, and 9 bases stayed unmatched. The CDR3 is 17 residues long. Germline V gene data show CDR1 as SGHKS and CDR2 as YYEKEE (reference sequence).

This clonotype was detected a few times. V is TRBV19 and J is TRBJ1-5, with TRBD1 matching 7 bases. The CDR3 is made up of 17 amino acids. Germline trimming cut 4 bases from V and 4 bases from J; bases unmatched to any gene: 13. The germline V gene has CDR1 LNHDA and CDR2 SQIVND (reference sequence). CDR3 bases: TGTGCCAGTAGTACCCTTAGACAGGGCACGTCGAATCAGCCCCAGCATTTT. Translated: CASSTLRQGTSNQPQHF.

The chain is built from TRBV11-2 and TRBJ1-6, with 8 bases fitting TRBD1. The germline gives CDR1 SGHAT, CDR2 FQNNGV. The junction had 33 bases not matched to a gene; V was cut back by 5 bases and J by 15 bases. The CDR3 covers 21 residues. CDR3 loop: CASSILRPRNAGGPLDRDLHF. The CDR3 DNA is TGTGCCAGCAGCATACTCCGACCCCGAAATGCGGGGGGCCCGCTGGACAGGGACCTCCACTTT.

The chain has TRBV7-2 and TRBJ2-5, with 7 bases matching TRBD1. Germline V lookup: CDR1 SGHTA, CDR2 FQGNSA. CDR3 length: 13 amino acids. The V segment lost 5 bases and the J segment 4 bases; nucleotides outside the gene matches: 4. CDR3 nucleotides: TGTGCCAGCAGCATACAGGGGACAGAGACCCAGTACTTC. It specifies CASSIQGTETQYF.

This clonotype was seen many times. V usage is TRBV2 and J usage is TRBJ2-5, with a tentative D call TRBD2 (5 bases). V lost 6 bases, J lost 5 bases, and 7 bases lay in between. Germline CDR1 SNHLY, CDR2 FYNNEI. CDR3 length equals 11 residues. CDR3 nucleotides: TGTGCCAGCAGCGCGGGCGAGACCCAGTACTTC. Protein product: CASSAGETQYF.

The chain has TRBV7-2 and TRBJ2-1; tentatively, D is TRBD2 (6 bases). The germline gives CDR1 SGHTA, CDR2 FQGNSA. V was pared by 5 bases and J by 6 bases, with 20 bases between. The CDR3 totals 16 residues. DNA of the CDR3: TGTGCCAGCAGCCGGGGTAGACTAGGACCGTCCAATGAGCAGTTCTTC. It encodes CASSRGRLGPSNEQFF.

The genes are TRBV6-5 and TRBJ2-3, with TRBD2 as a possible D gene (5 bases). Trimming stripped 3 bases from V and 2 bases from J, with 12 bases between. CDR1 is MNHEY and CDR2 is SVGAGI in the germline V gene. The CDR3 extends over 15 amino acids. CDR3 DNA sequence: TGTGCCAGCAGTTATGGACTTCAAAACACAGATACGCAGTATTTT. Its protein product is CASSYGLQNTDTQYF.

The gene calls are TRBV7-8 and TRBJ1-4, with D unclear. This CDR3 has 13 residues. CDR1 and CDR2 (germline): SGHVS, FQNEAQ. V lost 5 bases, J lost 6 bases, and 10 bases lay in between. The DNA for the CDR3 is TGTGCCAGCAGCCCCGAAAGTGATGAAAAACTGTTTTTT. It is translated as CASSPESDEKLFF.

The chain recombines TRBV18 with TRBJ2-7, with 8 bases that match TRBD1. Germline CDR1 and CDR2: KGHSH and LQKENI. The CDR3 has 15 amino acids. The junction had 11 bases not matched to a gene; V was cut back by 3 bases and J by 7 bases. The CDR3 nucleotides read TGTGCCAGCTCACCCACTAGGGACAGGCCTAAAGAGCAGTACTTC. Amino acid sequence: CASSPTRDRPKEQYF.

The genes are TRBV5-6 and TRBJ2-1; no clear D gene. The CDR3 loop spans 16 amino acids. The germline V and J ends were trimmed by 4 bases and 0 bases, with 14 bases remaining between them. Germline-derived CDR1 and CDR2 are SGHDT and YYEEEE. CDR3 sequence (DNA): TGTGCCAGCAGCCTCGTGGCCAGAAGCTCCTACAATGAGCAGTTCTTC. Translated, it gives CASSLVARSSYNEQFF.

The V and J genes are TRBV11-2 and TRBJ1-2; D is ambiguous. The length of the CDR3 is 13 residues. The V and J ends lost 5 bases and 12 bases respectively, with 19 bases between them. Germline CDR1 reads SGHAT; CDR2 reads FQNNGV. The CDR3 loop is CASSLPAGLFNTF. The DNA for the CDR3 is TGTGCCAGCAGCCTACCTGCAGGATTATTCAACACCTTC.

V gene TRBV4-1 combines with J gene TRBJ2-2; tentatively, D is TRBD1 (7 bases). The CDR3 extends over 17 amino acids. Germline CDR1 reads MGHRA; CDR2 reads YSYEKL. V gave up 4 bases and J gave up 5 bases, with 20 bases separating them. The CDR3 spells CASSPDVGGGMTGELFF. The CDR3 bases are TGCGCCAGCAGCCCCGACGTTGGAGGGGGCATGACCGGGGAGCTGTTTTTT.

This clonotype was seen just once. CDR3 in DNA: TGCGCCAGCAGCTTGGCCCCCCTAGCGGGAGGCACAGATACGCAGTATTTT. Protein product: CASSLAPLAGGTDTQYF. The gene calls are TRBV5-1 and TRBJ2-3, with 10 bases fitting TRBD2. The CDR3 sequence is 17 residues long. Germline loops: CDR1 SGHRS, CDR2 YFSETQ. After removal of 0 bases from V and 1 base from J, the junction contained 5 bases not matched to a gene.

The rearrangement uses TRBV7-4 and TRBJ2-4; D is undetermined. V was shortened by 8 bases and J by 2 bases, with 10 bases between the two germline ends. Germline V gene data show CDR1 as SGHVT and CDR2 as SQSDAQ. The CDR3 is made up of 13 amino acids. CDR3 sequence (DNA): TGTGCCAGCCTCTCCCAGACCAAAAACATTCAGTACTTC. Its protein product is CASLSQTKNIQYF.

V gene TRBV7-2 combines with J gene TRBJ2-5; the D is unclear. The CDR3 length is 14 residues. Trimming took off 1 base at V and 1 base at J, with 7 bases between the two ends. CDR1 and CDR2 from the germline V gene are SGHTA and FQGNSA. CDR3 bases: TGTGCCAGCAGCTTAGATGGGTTCCAAGAGACCCAGTACTTC. Amino acid sequence: CASSLDGFQETQYF.

The V and J genes are TRBV15 and TRBJ1-2; D uncertain. Trimming pared 1 base from V and 5 bases from J, leaving 5 bases between. The germline gives CDR1 LNHNV, CDR2 YYDKDF (reference sequence). CDR3 length: 12 residues. The CDR3 DNA follows: TGTGCCACCAGCAGAGTAGGGTATGGCTACACCTTC. Translated: CATSRVGYGYTF.

The CDR3 spells CASRRSAADSGNTIYF. The CDR3 DNA sequence: TGTGCCAGTAGAAGGTCGGCAGCAGACTCTGGAAACACCATATATTTT. The gene calls are TRBV19 and TRBJ1-3; no clear D. This CDR3 region has 16 residues. Germline V gene data show CDR1 as LNHDA and CDR2 as SQIVND (reference sequence). V was pared by 6 bases and J by 0 bases, with 15 bases between.

This clonotype was detected a few times. The rearrangement links TRBV12-3 or TRBV12-4 to TRBJ1-2; D possibly corresponds to TRBD1 (6 bases). The V end lost 6 bases, the J end lost 7 bases, and 15 bases lay between the germline ends. The CDR3 runs to 13 residues. CDR3 region: CASRTLDRSGYTF. CDR3 bases: TGTGCCAGCAGAACCCTCGACAGGTCTGGCTACACCTTC.